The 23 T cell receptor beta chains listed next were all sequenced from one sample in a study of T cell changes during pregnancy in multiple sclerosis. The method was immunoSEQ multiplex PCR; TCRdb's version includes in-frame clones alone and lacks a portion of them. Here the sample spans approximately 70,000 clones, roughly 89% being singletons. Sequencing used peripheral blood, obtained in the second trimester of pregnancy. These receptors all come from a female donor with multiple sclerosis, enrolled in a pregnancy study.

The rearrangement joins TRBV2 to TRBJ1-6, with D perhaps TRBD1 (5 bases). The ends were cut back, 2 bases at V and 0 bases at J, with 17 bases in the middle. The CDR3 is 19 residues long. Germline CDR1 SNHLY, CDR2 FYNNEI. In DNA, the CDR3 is TGTGCCAGCAGTGAAAGGGTTCCGGGGGTAAGCTCCTATAATTCACCCCTCCACTTT. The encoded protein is CASSERVPGVSSYNSPLHF.

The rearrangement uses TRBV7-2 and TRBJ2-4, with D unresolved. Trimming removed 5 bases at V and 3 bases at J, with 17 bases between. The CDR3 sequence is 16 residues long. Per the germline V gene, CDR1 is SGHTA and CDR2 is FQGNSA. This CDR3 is CASSPLSRSGKNIQYF. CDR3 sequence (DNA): TGTGCCAGCAGCCCTTTGTCTCGCTCGGGCAAAAACATTCAGTACTTC.

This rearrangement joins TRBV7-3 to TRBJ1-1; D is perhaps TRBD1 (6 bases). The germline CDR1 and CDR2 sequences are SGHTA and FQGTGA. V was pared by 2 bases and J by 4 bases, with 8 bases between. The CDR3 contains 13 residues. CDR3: CASSLLGATEAFF. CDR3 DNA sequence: TGTGCCAGCAGCTTATTGGGGGCCACTGAAGCTTTCTTT.

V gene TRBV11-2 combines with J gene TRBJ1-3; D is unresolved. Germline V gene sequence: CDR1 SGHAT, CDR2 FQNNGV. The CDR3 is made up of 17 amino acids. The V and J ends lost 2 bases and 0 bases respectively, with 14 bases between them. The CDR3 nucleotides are TGTGCCAGCAGCTTAAGCGGTCGGGTTCTCTCTGGAAACACCATATATTTT. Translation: CASSLSGRVLSGNTIYF. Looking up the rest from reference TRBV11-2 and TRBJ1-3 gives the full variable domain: EAGVAQSPRYKIIEKRQSVAFWCNPISGHATLYWYQQILGQGPKLLIQFQNNGVVDDSQLPKDRFSAERLKGVDSTLKIQPAKLEDSAVYLCASSLSGRVLSGNTIYFGEGSWLTVV.

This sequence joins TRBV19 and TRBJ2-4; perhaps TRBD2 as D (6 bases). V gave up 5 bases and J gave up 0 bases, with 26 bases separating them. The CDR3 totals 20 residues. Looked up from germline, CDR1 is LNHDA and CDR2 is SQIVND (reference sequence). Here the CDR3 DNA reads TGTGCCAGTAGTCGCCCTAGGGAAAAAGGTACTAGCCGAGCCAAAAACATTCAGTACTTC. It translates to CASSRPREKGTSRAKNIQYF.

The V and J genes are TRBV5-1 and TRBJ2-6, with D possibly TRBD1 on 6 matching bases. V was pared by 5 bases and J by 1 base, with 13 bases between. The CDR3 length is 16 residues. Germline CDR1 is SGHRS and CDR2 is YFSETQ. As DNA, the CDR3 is TGCGCCAGCAGTACAGGGTCCATATCTGGGGCCAACGTCCTGACTTTC. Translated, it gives CASSTGSISGANVLTF.

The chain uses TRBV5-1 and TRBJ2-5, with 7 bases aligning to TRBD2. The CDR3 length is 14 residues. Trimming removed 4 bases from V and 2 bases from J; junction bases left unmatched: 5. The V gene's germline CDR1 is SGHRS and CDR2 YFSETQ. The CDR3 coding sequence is TGCGCCAGCAGCATGGACGGGGGGCAAGAGACCCAGTACTTC. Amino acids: CASSMDGGQETQYF. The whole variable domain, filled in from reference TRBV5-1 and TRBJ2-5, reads KAGVTQTPRYLIKTRGQQVTLSCSPISGHRSVSWYQQTPGQGLQFLFEYFSETQRNKGNFPGRFSGRQFSNSRSEMNVSTLELGDSALYLCASSMDGGQETQYFGPGTRLLVL.

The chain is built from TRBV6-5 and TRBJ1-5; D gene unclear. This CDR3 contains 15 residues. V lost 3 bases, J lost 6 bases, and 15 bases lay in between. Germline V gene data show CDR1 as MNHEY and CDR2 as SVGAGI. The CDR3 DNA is TGTGCCAGCAGTTATTCCCGGGGAAGCGGTCAGCCCCAGCATTTT. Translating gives CASSYSRGSGQPQHF.

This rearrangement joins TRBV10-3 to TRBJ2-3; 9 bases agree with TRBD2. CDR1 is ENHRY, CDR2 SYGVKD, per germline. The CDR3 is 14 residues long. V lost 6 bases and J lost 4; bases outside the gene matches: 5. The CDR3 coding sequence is TGTGCCATCAGAATAGCGGGGGCATCAGATACGCAGTATTTT. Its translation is CAIRIAGASDTQYF.

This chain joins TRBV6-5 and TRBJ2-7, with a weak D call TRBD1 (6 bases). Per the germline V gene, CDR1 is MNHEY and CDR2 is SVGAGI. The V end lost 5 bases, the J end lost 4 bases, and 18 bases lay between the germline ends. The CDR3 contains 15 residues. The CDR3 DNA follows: TGTGCCAGCAGTACCCGACAGGCGTTTCAGTACGAGCAGTACTTC. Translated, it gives CASSTRQAFQYEQYF.

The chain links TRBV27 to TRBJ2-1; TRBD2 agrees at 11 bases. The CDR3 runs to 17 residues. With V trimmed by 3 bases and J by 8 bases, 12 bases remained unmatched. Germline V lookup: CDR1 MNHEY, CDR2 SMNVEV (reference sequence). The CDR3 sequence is CASSFDSGRGRGDEQFF. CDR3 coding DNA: TGTGCCAGCAGTTTTGATAGCGGGAGGGGTCGGGGGGATGAGCAGTTCTTC.

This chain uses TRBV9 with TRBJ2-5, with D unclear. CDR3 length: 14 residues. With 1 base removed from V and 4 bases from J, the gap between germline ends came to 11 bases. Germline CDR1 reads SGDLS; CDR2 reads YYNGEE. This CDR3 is CASSVLSSGETQYF. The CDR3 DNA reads TGTGCCAGCAGCGTATTAAGTTCGGGAGAGACCCAGTACTTC.

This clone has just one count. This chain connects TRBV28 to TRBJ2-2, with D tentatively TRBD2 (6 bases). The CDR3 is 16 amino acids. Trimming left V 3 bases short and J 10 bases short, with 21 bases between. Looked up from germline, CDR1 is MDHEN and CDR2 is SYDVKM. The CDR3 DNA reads TGTGCCAGCAGTTTTCCCGGGACTCAAAAGTCCGTGGAGCTGTTTTTT. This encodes CASSFPGTQKSVELFF. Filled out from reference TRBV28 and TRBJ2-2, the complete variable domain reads DVKVTQSSRYLVKRTGEKVFLECVQDMDHENMFWYRQDPGLGLRLIYFSYDVKMKEKGDIPEGYSVSREKKERFSLILESASTNQTSMYLCASSFPGTQKSVELFFGEGSRLTVL.

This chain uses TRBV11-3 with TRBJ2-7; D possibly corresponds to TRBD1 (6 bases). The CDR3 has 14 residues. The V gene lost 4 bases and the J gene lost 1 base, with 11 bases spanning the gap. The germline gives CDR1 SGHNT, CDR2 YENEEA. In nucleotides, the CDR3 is TGTGCCAGCAGCTCCCTAGACAGGTCCTACGAGCAGTACTTC. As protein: CASSSLDRSYEQYF. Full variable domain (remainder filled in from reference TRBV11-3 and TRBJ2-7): EAGVVQSPRYKIIEKKQPVAFWCNPISGHNTLYWYLQNLGQGPELLIRYENEEAVDDSQLPKDRFSAERLKGVDSTLKIQPAELGDSAVYLCASSSLDRSYEQYFGPGTRLTVT.

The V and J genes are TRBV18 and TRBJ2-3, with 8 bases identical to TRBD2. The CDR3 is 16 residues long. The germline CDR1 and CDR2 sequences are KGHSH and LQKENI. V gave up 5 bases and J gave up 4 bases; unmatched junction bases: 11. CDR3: CASSSVTGGPSDTQYF. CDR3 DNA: TGTGCCAGCTCATCTGTTACGGGAGGGCCGTCAGATACGCAGTATTTT.

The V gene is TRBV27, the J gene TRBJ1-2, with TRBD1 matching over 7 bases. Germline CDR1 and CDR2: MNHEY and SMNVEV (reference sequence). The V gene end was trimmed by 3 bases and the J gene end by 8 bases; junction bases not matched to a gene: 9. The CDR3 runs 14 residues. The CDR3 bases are TGTGCCAGCAGTTTCCAACAGGGGACGGGCGGCTACACCTTC. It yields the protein CASSFQQGTGGYTF.

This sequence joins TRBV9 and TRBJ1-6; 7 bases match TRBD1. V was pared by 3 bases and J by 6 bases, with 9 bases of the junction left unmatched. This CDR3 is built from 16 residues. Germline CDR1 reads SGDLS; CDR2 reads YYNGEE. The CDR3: CASSAEDRSANSPLHF. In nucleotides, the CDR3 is TGTGCCAGCAGCGCAGAGGACAGGAGCGCTAATTCACCCCTCCACTTT.

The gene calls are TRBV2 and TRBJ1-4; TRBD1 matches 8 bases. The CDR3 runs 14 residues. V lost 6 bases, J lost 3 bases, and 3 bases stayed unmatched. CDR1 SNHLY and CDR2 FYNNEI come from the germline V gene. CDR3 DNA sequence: TGTGCCAGCAGGGGACAGGTCGCTAATGAAAAACTGTTTTTT. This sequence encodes CASRGQVANEKLFF.

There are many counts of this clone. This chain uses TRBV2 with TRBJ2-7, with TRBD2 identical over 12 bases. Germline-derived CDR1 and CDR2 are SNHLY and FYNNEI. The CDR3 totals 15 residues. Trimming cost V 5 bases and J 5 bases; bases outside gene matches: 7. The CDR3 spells CASSPTSGRSNEQYF. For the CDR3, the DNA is TGTGCCAGCAGTCCGACTAGCGGGAGAAGCAACGAGCAGTACTTC.

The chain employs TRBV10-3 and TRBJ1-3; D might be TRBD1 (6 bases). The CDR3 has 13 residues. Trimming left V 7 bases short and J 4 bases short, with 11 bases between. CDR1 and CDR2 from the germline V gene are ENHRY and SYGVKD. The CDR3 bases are TGTGCCATCACGGCAGGGGTGGGAAACACCATATATTTT. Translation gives CAITAGVGNTIYF.

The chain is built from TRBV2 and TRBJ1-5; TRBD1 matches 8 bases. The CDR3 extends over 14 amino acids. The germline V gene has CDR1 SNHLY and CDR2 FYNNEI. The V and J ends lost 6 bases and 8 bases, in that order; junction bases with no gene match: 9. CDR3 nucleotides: TGTGCCAGCAGAGGACAGGGTGGGAGCAAGCCCCAGCATTTT. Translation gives CASRGQGGSKPQHF. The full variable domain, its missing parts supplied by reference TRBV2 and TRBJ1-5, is EPEVTQTPSHQVTQMGQEVILRCVPISNHLYFYWYRQILGQKVEFLVSFYNNEISEKSEIFDDQFSVERPDGSNFTLKIRSTKLEDSAMYFCASRGQGGSKPQHFGDGTRLSIL.

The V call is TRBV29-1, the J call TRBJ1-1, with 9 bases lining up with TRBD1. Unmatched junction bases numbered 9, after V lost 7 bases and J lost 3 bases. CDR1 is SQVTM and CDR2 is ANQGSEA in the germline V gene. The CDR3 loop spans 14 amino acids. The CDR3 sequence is CSAARTGADTEAFF. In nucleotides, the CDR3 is TGCAGCGCCGCCCGGACAGGGGCGGACACTGAAGCTTTCTTT.

The CDR3 here is CASSQEAARGVYSNQPQHF. CDR3 nucleotide sequence: TGCGCCAGCAGCCAAGAGGCAGCCAGGGGGGTCTATAGCAATCAGCCCCAGCATTTT. The chain links TRBV4-1 to TRBJ1-5; TRBD1 matches 7 bases. CDR1 is MGHRA, CDR2 YSYEKL, per germline. This CDR3 is 19 amino acids long. The junction had 11 bases not matched to a gene; V was cut back by 0 bases and J by 0 bases.